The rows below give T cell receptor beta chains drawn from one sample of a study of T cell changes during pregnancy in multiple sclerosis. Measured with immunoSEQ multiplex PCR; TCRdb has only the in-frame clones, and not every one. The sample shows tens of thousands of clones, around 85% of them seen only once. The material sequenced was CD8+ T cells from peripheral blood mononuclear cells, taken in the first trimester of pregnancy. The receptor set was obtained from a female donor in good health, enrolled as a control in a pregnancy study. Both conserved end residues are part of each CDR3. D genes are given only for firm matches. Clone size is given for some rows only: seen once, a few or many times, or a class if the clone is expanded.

CDR3aa: CASSEGTGGFETQYF
CDR3nt: TGTGCCAGCAGTGAAGGGACAGGGGGCTTTGAGACCCAGTACTTC
j_gene: TRBJ2-5
abundance: -
v_gene: TRBV6-1
d_gene: TRBD1

CDR3aa: CSVPGQGSYEQYF
CDR3nt: TGCAGCGTTCCGGGACAGGGCTCCTACGAGCAGTACTTC
j_gene: TRBJ2-7
abundance: -
v_gene: TRBV29-1
d_gene: TRBD1

CDR3aa: CASSLASRGRDTEAFF
CDR3nt: TGTGCCAGCAGCTTAGCCTCCAGGGGCAGGGACACTGAAGCTTTCTTT
j_gene: TRBJ1-1
abundance: -
v_gene: TRBV7-6
d_gene: -

CDR3aa: CATSPRTSRQGTQYF
CDR3nt: TGTGCCACCAGCCCTAGGACTAGCCGCCAAGGGACCCAGTACTTC
j_gene: TRBJ2-5
abundance: -
v_gene: TRBV15
d_gene: TRBD2

CDR3aa: CASSGGLAGGPTGELFF
CDR3nt: TGTGCTAGCAGCGGTGGACTAGCGGGAGGGCCCACCGGGGAGCTGTTTTTT
j_gene: TRBJ2-2
abundance: -
v_gene: TRBV7-7
d_gene: TRBD2

CDR3aa: CASSQKTVFTDTQYF
CDR3nt: TGTGCCAGCAGCCAAAAAACGGTGTTCACAGATACGCAGTATTTT
j_gene: TRBJ2-3
abundance: once
v_gene: TRBV14
d_gene: -

CDR3aa: CASSQRSGADTQYF
CDR3nt: TGTGCCAGCAGCCAACGTTCGGGGGCAGATACGCAGTATTTT
j_gene: TRBJ2-3
abundance: -
v_gene: TRBV7-2
d_gene: -

CDR3aa: CASSLGGGPQHF
CDR3nt: TGTGCCAGCAGTTTAGGGGGAGGGCCCCAGCATTTT
j_gene: TRBJ1-5
abundance: -
v_gene: TRBV27
d_gene: -

CDR3aa: CASRGRGLQMGEKLFF
CDR3nt: TGTGCCAGCAGGGGTCGCGGGCTTCAGATGGGGGAAAAACTGTTTTTT
j_gene: TRBJ1-4
abundance: -
v_gene: TRBV7-9
d_gene: -

CDR3aa: CASSSSETGSTDTQYF
CDR3nt: TGTGCCAGCAGTTCATCGGAGACTGGGAGCACAGATACGCAGTATTTT
j_gene: TRBJ2-3
abundance: -
v_gene: TRBV28
d_gene: -

CDR3aa: CASSARGTGNTGELFF
CDR3nt: TGCGCCAGCAGCGCACGAGGGACAGGGAACACCGGGGAGCTGTTTTTT
j_gene: TRBJ2-2
abundance: -
v_gene: TRBV5-1
d_gene: TRBD1

CDR3aa: CASSPTSGGASDTQYF
CDR3nt: TGTGCCAGCAGCCCGACTAGCGGGGGGGCATCAGATACGCAGTATTTT
j_gene: TRBJ2-3
abundance: few
v_gene: TRBV6-4
d_gene: TRBD2

CDR3aa: CASSVDQVSGNTIYF
CDR3nt: TGTGCCAGCAGCGTAGATCAGGTCTCTGGAAACACCATATATTTT
j_gene: TRBJ1-3
abundance: -
v_gene: TRBV9
d_gene: -

CDR3aa: CASSASGGGTDTQYF
CDR3nt: TGTGCCAGCAGTGCTTCGGGGGGGGGCACAGATACGCAGTATTTT
j_gene: TRBJ2-3
abundance: -
v_gene: TRBV6-4
d_gene: TRBD2

CDR3aa: CASGLPRGGAETQYF
CDR3nt: TGTGCTAGTGGTTTGCCACGCGGGGGGGCCGAGACCCAGTACTTC
j_gene: TRBJ2-5
abundance: -
v_gene: TRBV12-5
d_gene: TRBD2

CDR3aa: CASSPPPRGQETQYF
CDR3nt: TGTGCCAGCTCACCACCTCCGCGGGGGCAAGAGACCCAGTACTTC
j_gene: TRBJ2-5
abundance: -
v_gene: TRBV18
d_gene: TRBD2

CDR3aa: CASSEAATSDSRETQYF
CDR3nt: TGTGCCAGCAGTGAAGCGGCGACTAGCGATAGTCGAGAGACCCAGTACTTC
j_gene: TRBJ2-5
abundance: -
v_gene: TRBV2
d_gene: TRBD2

CDR3aa: CASRGGKWGGYTF
CDR3nt: TGTGCCAGCAGAGGGGGAAAATGGGGTGGCTACACCTTC
j_gene: TRBJ1-2
abundance: once
v_gene: TRBV6-5
d_gene: -

CDR3aa: CASSSARISSPSYNEQFF
CDR3nt: TGTGCCAGCAGTTCGGCCAGGATCTCGAGCCCATCCTACAATGAGCAGTTCTTC
j_gene: TRBJ2-1
abundance: -
v_gene: TRBV7-8
d_gene: -

CDR3aa: CSVDFQGGNEQFF
CDR3nt: TGCAGCGTTGACTTTCAGGGAGGGAATGAGCAGTTCTTC
j_gene: TRBJ2-1
abundance: once
v_gene: TRBV29-1
d_gene: TRBD2

CDR3aa: CASTQGLAASYEQYF
CDR3nt: TGTGCCAGCACCCAGGGATTGGCAGCTTCCTACGAGCAGTACTTC
j_gene: TRBJ2-7
abundance: -
v_gene: TRBV6-5
d_gene: -

CDR3aa: CASSLIRGQPQHF
CDR3nt: TGTGCCAGCAGCTTGATTAGGGGTCAGCCCCAGCATTTT
j_gene: TRBJ1-5
abundance: -
v_gene: TRBV5-6
d_gene: -

CDR3aa: CASSTEATDTQYF
CDR3nt: TGTGCCAGCAGTACCGAGGCCACAGATACGCAGTATTTT
j_gene: TRBJ2-3
abundance: many
v_gene: TRBV6-4
d_gene: -

CDR3aa: CASSFSGESTDTQYF
CDR3nt: TGTGCCAGCAGTTTCAGCGGCGAAAGCACAGATACGCAGTATTTT
j_gene: TRBJ2-3
abundance: -
v_gene: TRBV6-4
d_gene: -

CDR3aa: CASTTTGPAAYNSPLHF
CDR3nt: TGTGCCAGTACCACGACAGGTCCGGCGGCCTATAATTCACCCCTCCACTTT
j_gene: TRBJ1-6
abundance: -
v_gene: TRBV19
d_gene: -

CDR3aa: CASSPQDRFTYNEQFF
CDR3nt: TGTGCCAGCTCACCGCAGGACAGGTTTACCTACAATGAGCAGTTCTTC
j_gene: TRBJ2-1
abundance: -
v_gene: TRBV18
d_gene: TRBD1

CDR3aa: CATSRTGDGYTF
CDR3nt: TGTGCCACCTCCCGGACAGGGGACGGCTACACCTTC
j_gene: TRBJ1-2
abundance: -
v_gene: TRBV7-9
d_gene: TRBD1

CDR3aa: CASSLEGARKEKLFF
CDR3nt: TGTGCCAGCAGCTTGGAGGGGGCTAGGAAGGAAAAACTGTTTTTT
j_gene: TRBJ1-4
abundance: -
v_gene: TRBV5-6
d_gene: TRBD1

CDR3aa: CASSQGAGGPGEQFF
CDR3nt: TGTGCCAGTAGTCAGGGGGCGGGGGGGCCCGGTGAGCAGTTCTTC
j_gene: TRBJ2-1
abundance: once
v_gene: TRBV19
d_gene: -

CDR3aa: CATPLSYEQYF
CDR3nt: TGTGCCACCCCTCTGAGCTACGAGCAGTACTTC
j_gene: TRBJ2-7
abundance: -
v_gene: TRBV6-4
d_gene: -

CDR3aa: CASRGVSNTEAFF
CDR3nt: TGCGCCAGCAGAGGGGTATCGAACACTGAAGCTTTCTTT
j_gene: TRBJ1-1
abundance: few
v_gene: TRBV4-1
d_gene: -

CDR3aa: CASSLVGPGTGAGNTIYF
CDR3nt: TGTGCCAGCAGCTTGGTTGGCCCTGGGACAGGGGCTGGAAACACCATATATTTT
j_gene: TRBJ1-3
abundance: -
v_gene: TRBV5-6
d_gene: TRBD1

CDR3aa: CASSPRGYGYGYTF
CDR3nt: TGCGCCAGCAGCCCGCGGGGGTATGGCTATGGCTACACCTTC
j_gene: TRBJ1-2
abundance: -
v_gene: TRBV5-1
d_gene: -

CDR3aa: CSVVGLNPNTGELFF
CDR3nt: TGCAGCGTTGTGGGACTGAACCCGAACACCGGGGAGCTGTTTTTT
j_gene: TRBJ2-2
abundance: -
v_gene: TRBV29-1
d_gene: -

CDR3aa: CASRGRTGVEEQYF
CDR3nt: TGTGCCAGCAGGGGTCGGACAGGGGTTGAAGAGCAGTACTTC
j_gene: TRBJ2-7
abundance: -
v_gene: TRBV6-5
d_gene: TRBD1

CDR3aa: CASRPIIGSKEAFF
CDR3nt: TGTGCCAGCAGACCCATTATAGGTTCAAAGGAGGCTTTCTTT
j_gene: TRBJ1-1
abundance: -
v_gene: TRBV28
d_gene: -

CDR3aa: CASSQGQISYEQYF
CDR3nt: TGCGCCAGCAGCCAAGGACAGATCTCCTACGAGCAGTACTTC
j_gene: TRBJ2-7
abundance: -
v_gene: TRBV4-1
d_gene: -

CDR3aa: CASSMEAGPAYEQYF
CDR3nt: TGTGCCAGCAGCATGGAGGCGGGCCCGGCGTACGAGCAGTACTTC
j_gene: TRBJ2-7
abundance: -
v_gene: TRBV5-4
d_gene: -

CDR3aa: CASSLEQGAATNEKLFF
CDR3nt: TGCGCCAGCAGCTTGGAACAGGGGGCAGCAACTAATGAAAAACTGTTTTTT
j_gene: TRBJ1-4
abundance: -
v_gene: TRBV5-1
d_gene: TRBD1

CDR3aa: CASSIGDRGAEQYF
CDR3nt: TGTGCCAGTAGTATAGGGGACAGGGGAGCCGAGCAGTACTTC
j_gene: TRBJ2-7
abundance: -
v_gene: TRBV19
d_gene: TRBD1

CDR3aa: CASPGSQETQYF
CDR3nt: TGTGCCAGCCCCGGGAGCCAAGAGACCCAGTACTTC
j_gene: TRBJ2-5
abundance: -
v_gene: TRBV7-3
d_gene: -

CDR3aa: CASSGRSEKLFF
CDR3nt: TGTGCCAGCAGCGGTAGAAGCGAAAAACTGTTTTTT
j_gene: TRBJ1-4
abundance: -
v_gene: TRBV7-2
d_gene: -

CDR3aa: CASSLLPARTGTSYNEQFF
CDR3nt: TGTGCCAGCAGTTTACTCCCGGCCCGGACAGGCACATCCTACAATGAGCAGTTCTTC
j_gene: TRBJ2-1
abundance: -
v_gene: TRBV28
d_gene: TRBD1

CDR3aa: CASSQLMGGLDEKLFF
CDR3nt: TGCGCCAGCAGCCAATTAATGGGGGGGTTAGATGAAAAACTGTTTTTT
j_gene: TRBJ1-4
abundance: -
v_gene: TRBV4-1
d_gene: -

CDR3aa: CASGRGGEIDGYTF
CDR3nt: TGTGCCAGCGGGAGAGGGGGCGAGATTGATGGCTACACCTTC
j_gene: TRBJ1-2
abundance: -
v_gene: TRBV6-5
d_gene: TRBD1